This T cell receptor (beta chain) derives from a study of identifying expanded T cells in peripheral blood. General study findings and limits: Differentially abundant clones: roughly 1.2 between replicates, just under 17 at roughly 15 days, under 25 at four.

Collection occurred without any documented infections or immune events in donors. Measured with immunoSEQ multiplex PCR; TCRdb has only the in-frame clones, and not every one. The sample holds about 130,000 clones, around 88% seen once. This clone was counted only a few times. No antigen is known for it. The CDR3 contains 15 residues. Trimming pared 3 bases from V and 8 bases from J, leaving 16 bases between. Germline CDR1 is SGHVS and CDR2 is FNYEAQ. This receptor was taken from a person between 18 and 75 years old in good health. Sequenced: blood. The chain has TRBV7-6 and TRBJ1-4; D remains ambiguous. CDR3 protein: CASSLNTEMGEKLFF. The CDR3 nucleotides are TGTGCCAGCAGCTTGAATACAGAGATGGGCGAAAAACTGTTTTTT.